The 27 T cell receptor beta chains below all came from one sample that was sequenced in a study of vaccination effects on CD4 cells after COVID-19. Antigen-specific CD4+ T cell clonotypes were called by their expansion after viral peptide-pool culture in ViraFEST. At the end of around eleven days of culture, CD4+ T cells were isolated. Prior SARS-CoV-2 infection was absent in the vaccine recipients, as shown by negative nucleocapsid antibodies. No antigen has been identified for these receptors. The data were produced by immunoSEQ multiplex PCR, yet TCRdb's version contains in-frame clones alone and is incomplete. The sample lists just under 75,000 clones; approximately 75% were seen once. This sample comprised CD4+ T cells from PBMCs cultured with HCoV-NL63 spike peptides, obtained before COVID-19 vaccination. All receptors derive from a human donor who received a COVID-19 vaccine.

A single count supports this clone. In nucleotides, the CDR3 is TGTGCCAGCAGTTCCCGCGCGGGGCAGCGTTGGAGCAATCAGCCCCAGCATTTT. It translates to CASSSRAGQRWSNQPQHF. The chain has TRBV27 and TRBJ1-5; a possible D gene is TRBD1 (5 bases). Deletions cut 4 bases from V and 1 base from J, with 20 bases between. The V gene's germline CDR1 is MNHEY and CDR2 SMNVEV (reference sequence). The CDR3 has 18 amino acids.

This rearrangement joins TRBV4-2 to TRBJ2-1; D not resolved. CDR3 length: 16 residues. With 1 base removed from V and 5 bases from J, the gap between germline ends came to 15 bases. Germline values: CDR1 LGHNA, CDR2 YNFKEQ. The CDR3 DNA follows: TGTGCCAGCAGCCAAGGGGTCTCCGGGCCCGACAATGAGCAGTTCTTC. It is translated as CASSQGVSGPDNEQFF.

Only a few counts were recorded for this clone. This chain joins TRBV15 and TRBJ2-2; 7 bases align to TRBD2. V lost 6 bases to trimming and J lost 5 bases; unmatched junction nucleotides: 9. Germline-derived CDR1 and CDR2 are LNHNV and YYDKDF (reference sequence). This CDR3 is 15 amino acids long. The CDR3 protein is CATRLSGASTGELFF. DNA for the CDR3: TGTGCCACCAGGTTAAGCGGGGCATCGACCGGGGAGCTGTTTTTT.

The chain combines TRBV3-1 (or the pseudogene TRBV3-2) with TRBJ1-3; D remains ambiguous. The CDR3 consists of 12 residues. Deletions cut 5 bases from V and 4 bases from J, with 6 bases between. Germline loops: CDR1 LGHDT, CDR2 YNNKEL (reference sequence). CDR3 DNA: TGTGCCAGCAGCTCACTAGGAAACACCATATATTTT. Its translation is CASSSLGNTIYF.

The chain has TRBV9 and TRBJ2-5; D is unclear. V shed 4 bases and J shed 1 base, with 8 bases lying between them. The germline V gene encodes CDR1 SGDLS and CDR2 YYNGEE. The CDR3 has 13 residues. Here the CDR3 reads CASSPRTQETQYF. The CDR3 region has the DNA TGTGCCAGCAGCCCACGTACCCAAGAGACCCAGTACTTC. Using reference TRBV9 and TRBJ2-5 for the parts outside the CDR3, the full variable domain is DSGVTQTPKHLITATGQRVTLRCSPRSGDLSVYWYQQSLDQGLQFLIQYYNGEERAKGNILERFSAQQFPDLHSELNLSSLELGDSALYFCASSPRTQETQYFGPGTRLLVL.

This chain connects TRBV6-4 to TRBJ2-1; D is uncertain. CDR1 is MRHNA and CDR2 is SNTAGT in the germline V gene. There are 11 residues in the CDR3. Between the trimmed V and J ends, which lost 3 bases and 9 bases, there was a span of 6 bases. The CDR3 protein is CASSDGPEQFF. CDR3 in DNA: TGTGCCAGCAGTGATGGACCTGAGCAGTTCTTC.

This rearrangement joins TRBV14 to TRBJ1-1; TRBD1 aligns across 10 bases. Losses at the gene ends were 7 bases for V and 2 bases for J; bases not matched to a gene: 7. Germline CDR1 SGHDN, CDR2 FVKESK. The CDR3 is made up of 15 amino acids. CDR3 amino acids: CASTRQGATNTEAFF. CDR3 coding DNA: TGTGCCAGCACCAGACAGGGGGCCACCAACACTGAAGCTTTCTTT.

The CDR3 nucleotides read TGTGCCAGCAGTTTTGGCAGGGGTCGAGAGACCCAGTACTTC. Protein: CASSFGRGRETQYF. The genes are TRBV28 and TRBJ2-5, with a tentative D call TRBD1 (6 bases). The CDR3 is made up of 14 amino acids. CDR1 and CDR2 from the germline V gene are MDHEN and SYDVKM. Trimming took 3 bases from V and 4 from J, leaving 12 bases between them.

The CDR3 DNA reads TGTGCCAGCAGCTCTTCCGGGACAGGGGTCCACGAGCAGTACGTC. As protein: CASSSSGTGVHEQYV. This chain joins TRBV7-9 and TRBJ2-7; 10 bases are a match to TRBD1. V was pared by 4 bases and J by 5 bases, with 8 bases of the junction left unmatched. This CDR3 spans 15 amino acids. Germline V lookup: CDR1 SEHNR, CDR2 FQNEAQ (reference sequence).

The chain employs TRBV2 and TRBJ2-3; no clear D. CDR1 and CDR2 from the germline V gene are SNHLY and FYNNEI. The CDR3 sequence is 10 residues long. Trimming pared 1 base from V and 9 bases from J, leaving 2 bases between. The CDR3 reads CASSEETQYF. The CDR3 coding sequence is TGTGCCAGCAGTGAAGAGACGCAGTATTTT.

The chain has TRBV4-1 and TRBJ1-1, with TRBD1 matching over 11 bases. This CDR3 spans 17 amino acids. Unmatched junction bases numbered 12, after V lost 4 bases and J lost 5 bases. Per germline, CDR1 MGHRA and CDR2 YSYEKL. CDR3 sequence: CASSPRPPGTGGTEAFF. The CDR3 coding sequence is TGCGCCAGCAGCCCCAGGCCCCCCGGGACAGGGGGAACTGAAGCTTTCTTT.

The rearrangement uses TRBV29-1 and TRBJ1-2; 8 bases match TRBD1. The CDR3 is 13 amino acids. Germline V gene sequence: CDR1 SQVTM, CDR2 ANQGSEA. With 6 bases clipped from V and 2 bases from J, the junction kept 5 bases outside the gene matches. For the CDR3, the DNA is TGCAGCGTAGTCCGGGACAGGAACTATGGCTACACCTTC. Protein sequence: CSVVRDRNYGYTF.

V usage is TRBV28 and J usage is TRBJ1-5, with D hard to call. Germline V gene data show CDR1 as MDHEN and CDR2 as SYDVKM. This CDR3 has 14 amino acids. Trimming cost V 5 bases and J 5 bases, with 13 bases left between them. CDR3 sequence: CASSLAQTYQPQHF. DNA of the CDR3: TGTGCCAGCAGTCTCGCACAGACGTATCAGCCCCAGCATTTT.

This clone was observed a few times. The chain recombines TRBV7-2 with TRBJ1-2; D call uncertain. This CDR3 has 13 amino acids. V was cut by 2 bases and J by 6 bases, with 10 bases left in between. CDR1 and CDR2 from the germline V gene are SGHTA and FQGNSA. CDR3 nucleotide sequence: TGTGCCAGCAGCTTATGGGAGAATAATGGCTACACCTTC. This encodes CASSLWENNGYTF.

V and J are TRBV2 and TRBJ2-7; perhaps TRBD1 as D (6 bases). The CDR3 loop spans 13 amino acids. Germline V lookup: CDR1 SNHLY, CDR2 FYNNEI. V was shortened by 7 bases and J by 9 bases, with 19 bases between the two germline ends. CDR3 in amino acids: CASTPDSGTVQYV. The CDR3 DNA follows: TGTGCCAGCACCCCGGACAGTGGTACCGTGCAGTACGTC.

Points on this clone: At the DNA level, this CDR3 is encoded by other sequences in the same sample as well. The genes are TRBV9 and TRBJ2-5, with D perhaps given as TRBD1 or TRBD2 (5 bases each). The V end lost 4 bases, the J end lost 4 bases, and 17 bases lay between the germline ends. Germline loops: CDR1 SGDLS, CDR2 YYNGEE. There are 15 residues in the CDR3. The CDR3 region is CASSPRGPRGETQYF. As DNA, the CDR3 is TGTGCCAGCAGCCCCCGCGGTCCGAGGGGAGAGACCCAGTACTTC.

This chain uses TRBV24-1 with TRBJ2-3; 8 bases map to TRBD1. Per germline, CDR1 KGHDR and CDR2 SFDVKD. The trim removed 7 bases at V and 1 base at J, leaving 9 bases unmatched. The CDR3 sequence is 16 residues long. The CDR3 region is CATRPTTGVRTDTQYF. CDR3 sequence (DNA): TGTGCCACCAGACCAACGACAGGGGTCCGCACAGATACGCAGTATTTT.

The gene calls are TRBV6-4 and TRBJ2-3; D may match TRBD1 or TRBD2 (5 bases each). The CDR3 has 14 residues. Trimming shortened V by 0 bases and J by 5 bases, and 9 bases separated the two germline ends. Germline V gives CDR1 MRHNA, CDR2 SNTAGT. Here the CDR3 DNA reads TGTGCCAGCAGTGACTCAGGGGCGGGAGATACGCAGTATTTT. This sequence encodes CASSDSGAGDTQYF.

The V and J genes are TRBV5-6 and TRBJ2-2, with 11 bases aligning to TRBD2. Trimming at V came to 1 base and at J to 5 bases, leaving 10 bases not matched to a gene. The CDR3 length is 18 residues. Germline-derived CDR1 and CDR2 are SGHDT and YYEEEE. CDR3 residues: CASSLLAGGPQLTGELFF. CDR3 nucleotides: TGTGCCAGCAGCTTGTTAGCGGGGGGGCCTCAATTGACCGGGGAGCTGTTTTTT.

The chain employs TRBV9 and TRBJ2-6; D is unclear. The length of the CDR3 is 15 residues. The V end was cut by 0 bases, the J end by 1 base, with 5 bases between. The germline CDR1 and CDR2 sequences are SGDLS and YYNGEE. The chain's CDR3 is CASSVVRSGANVLTF. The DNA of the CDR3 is TGTGCCAGCAGCGTAGTAAGGTCTGGGGCCAACGTCCTGACTTTC.

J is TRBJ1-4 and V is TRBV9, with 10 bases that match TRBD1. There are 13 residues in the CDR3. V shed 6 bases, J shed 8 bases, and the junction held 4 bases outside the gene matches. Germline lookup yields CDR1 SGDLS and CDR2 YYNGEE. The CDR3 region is CASTGQGEEKLFF. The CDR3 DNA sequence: TGTGCCAGCACCGGACAGGGGGAAGAAAAACTGTTTTTT.

The CDR3 protein is CASSNQPSYSYNEQFF. CDR3 coding DNA: TGTGCCAGCAGTAATCAGCCTTCTTACTCCTACAATGAGCAGTTCTTC. The chain has TRBV7-2 and TRBJ2-1; the D is unclear. Germline lookup yields CDR1 SGHTA and CDR2 FQGNSA. CDR3 length: 16 amino acids. Trimming removed 6 bases at V and 0 bases at J, with 15 bases between.

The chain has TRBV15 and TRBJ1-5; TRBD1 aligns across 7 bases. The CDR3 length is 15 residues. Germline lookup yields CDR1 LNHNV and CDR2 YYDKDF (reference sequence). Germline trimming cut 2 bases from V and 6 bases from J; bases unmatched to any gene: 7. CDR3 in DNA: TGTGCCACCAGCAGACAAACAGGGGATCTTCAGCCCCAGCATTTT. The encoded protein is CATSRQTGDLQPQHF.

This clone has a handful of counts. The CDR3 region has the DNA TGTGCCAGCAGTGAGAACAGGGCTAGCACAGATACGCAGTATTTT. Its translation: CASSENRASTDTQYF. The chain has TRBV6-1 and TRBJ2-3; a possible D gene is TRBD1 (6 bases). Germline V gene sequence: CDR1 MNHNS, CDR2 SASEGT. Trimming removed 3 bases from V and 0 bases from J, with 10 bases in between. The CDR3 is made up of 15 amino acids.

CDR3 residues: CASSLVDRGPQETQYF. The CDR3 DNA sequence: TGTGCCAGCAGCTTGGTCGACAGGGGTCCCCAAGAGACCCAGTACTTC. The chain has TRBV5-5 and TRBJ2-5, with TRBD1 matching 8 bases. CDR3 length: 16 amino acids. J was trimmed by 1 base and V by 0 bases; bases with no gene match: 5. From germline, CDR1 is SGHKS and CDR2 YYEKEE (reference sequence).

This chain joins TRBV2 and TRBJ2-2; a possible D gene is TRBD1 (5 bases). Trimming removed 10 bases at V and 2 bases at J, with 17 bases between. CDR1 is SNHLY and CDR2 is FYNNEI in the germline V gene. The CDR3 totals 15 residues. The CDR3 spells CATAWGGLNTGELFF. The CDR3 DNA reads TGTGCCACCGCTTGGGGCGGCTTAAACACCGGGGAGCTGTTTTTT.

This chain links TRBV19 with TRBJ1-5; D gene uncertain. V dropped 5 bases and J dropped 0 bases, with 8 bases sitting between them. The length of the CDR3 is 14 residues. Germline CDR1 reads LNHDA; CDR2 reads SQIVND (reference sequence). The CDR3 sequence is CASSVVYSNQPQHF. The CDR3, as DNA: TGTGCCAGTAGTGTAGTCTATAGCAATCAGCCCCAGCATTTT.